Listed below are T cell receptor beta chains from one sample, sequenced in a study of T-cell reconstitution after alpha-beta-depleted transplantation in children. TCRdb reprocessed the PCR reads via MiXCR and lists one record per CDR3 protein. This table holds more than 400,000 distinct CDR3 sequences, about an eighth found once. Material: PBMCs, mostly from graft donor cells, obtained 180 days after TCRalphabeta/CD19-depleted stem cell transplant. These receptors all come from a female patient aged 2-9 years who had a stem cell transplant for aplastic anemia, so the T cells may come from the graft donor. Both conserved end residues are part of each CDR3. A D gene is named only where the DNA matches it firmly. Only some rows state a clone size, as once, few, many or a class for expanded clones.

v_call	clone_size	j_call	d_call	cdr3_nt	cdr3_aa
TRBV6-1	.	TRBJ2-7	.	TGTGCCAGCAGTGATCTCGGGGGGCCCTACGAGCAGTACTTC	CASSDLGGPYEQYF
TRBV28	.	TRBJ2-7	.	TGTGCCAGCAGTTTATGGAGGACAGACCTCTCCTACGAGCAGTACTTC	CASSLWRTDLSYEQYF
TRBV12-3/TRBV12-4	.	TRBJ2-1	.	TGTGCCAGCAGTTTTGGCGGGGTACGGCGCTACAATGAGCAGTTCTTC	CASSFGGVRRYNEQFF
TRBV5-1	.	TRBJ2-7	TRBD1	TGCGCCATCAGCTCGGAGCTCCCGGGACAGGGGACAATACAGTACTTC	CAISSELPGQGTIQYF
TRBV6-2/TRBV6-3	.	TRBJ2-1	.	TGTGCCAGCAGTTACGAACGTTATACCGTCTACAATGAGCAGTTCTTC	CASSYERYTVYNEQFF
TRBV20-1	many	TRBJ2-3	.	TGCAGTGCTAGAGAATCCGGAGCACTCTATACGCAGTATTTT	CSARESGALYTQYF
TRBV20-1	.	TRBJ1-1	TRBD1	TGCAGTGCTAGTAGGACAGGGCATACTGAAGCTTTCTTT	CSASRTGHTEAFF
TRBV7-7	few	TRBJ2-1	TRBD1	TGTGCCAGCAGCTCGGGACAGGGCAGCTCCTACAATGAGCAGTTCTTC	CASSSGQGSSYNEQFF
TRBV12-3/TRBV12-4	few	TRBJ2-7	TRBD2	TGTGCCAGCAGGGGACTAGCGGACTACGAGCAGTACTTC	CASRGLADYEQYF
TRBV20-1	.	TRBJ1-1	TRBD1	TGCAGTGCTAGAGATACAGGGGCGGCGAACACTGAAGCTTTCTTT	CSARDTGAANTEAFF
TRBV4-3	many	TRBJ2-1	.	TGCGCCAGCAGCGGATTTTGGGGAGGCTCCTACAATGAGCAGTTCTTC	CASSGFWGGSYNEQFF
TRBV6-5	few	TRBJ2-7	.	TGTGCCAGCAGTTATGGGACTGAGTCCTACGAGCAGTACTTC	CASSYGTESYEQYF
TRBV19	few	TRBJ1-1	.	TGTGCCAGTAGTGCTCCTAGCGGGCAGAACACTGAAGCTTTCTTT	CASSAPSGQNTEAFF
TRBV7-9	few	TRBJ2-1	TRBD2	TGTGCCAGCAGCTTACGGGCGGGAGCTTACAATGAGCAGTTCTTC	CASSLRAGAYNEQFF
TRBV7-9	few	TRBJ1-5	TRBD1	TGTGCCAGCAGCCGAGGGGGCAGGGCGGCTGGCAATCAGCCCCAGCATTTT	CASSRGGRAAGNQPQHF
TRBV19	few	TRBJ2-4	.	TGTGCCAGTAGTATAACAGGGACACTAGCCAAAAACATTCAGTACTTC	CASSITGTLAKNIQYF
TRBV3-1	few	TRBJ2-7	TRBD2	TGTGCCAGCAGCCGTCCCACTAGCGGGAGCAACTACGAGCAGTACTTC	CASSRPTSGSNYEQYF
TRBV15	.	TRBJ1-2	.	TGTGCCACCAGCAGAGAGGACCGGGCCCCTCGGGGCTACACCTTC	CATSREDRAPRGYTF
TRBV29-1	few	TRBJ2-3	.	TGCAGCGTTGACGAGGTATGGGGCACAGATACGCAGTATTTT	CSVDEVWGTDTQYF
TRBV7-2	.	TRBJ1-5	.	TGTGCCAGCAGCTTCGGTGATGGGGGCCATCAGCCCCAGCATTTT	CASSFGDGGHQPQHF
TRBV18	.	TRBJ2-1	TRBD2	TGTGCCAGCTCTCGACCCCTAGCGGGAGGTGCCTACAATGAGCAGTTCTTC	CASSRPLAGGAYNEQFF
TRBV28	.	TRBJ2-7	.	TGTGCCAGCAGTCCCTTGCGAGCGGGTTGGGTTTATGAGCAGTACTTC	CASSPLRAGWVYEQYF
TRBV10-1	.	TRBJ2-3	TRBD2	TGCGCCAGCAGTGAGGGGGCGGGAGGCCACACAGATACGCAGTATTTT	CASSEGAGGHTDTQYF
TRBV7-3	.	TRBJ2-3	.	TGTGCCAGCAGCCCAGGACTGGGAAGCACAGATACGCAGTATTTT	CASSPGLGSTDTQYF
TRBV3-1	few	TRBJ2-4	TRBD1	TGTGCCAGCAGCCAAGCAGGGGGATTGGCCAAAAACATTCAGTACTTC	CASSQAGGLAKNIQYF
TRBV5-1	many	TRBJ2-3	.	TGCGCCAGCAGCTGGCGATTAGGGGGTCACCCTAGCACAGATACGCAGTATTTT	CASSWRLGGHPSTDTQYF